This T cell receptor beta chain was found in a study of T cell responses to AZD1222 COVID-19 vaccine. The study's findings and limits: Nearly half of spike-specific TCRs reportedly target variant regions that are unmutated in the B.1.351 and B.1.1.7 variants.

This CDR3 is 13 amino acids long. V gave up 4 bases and J gave up 6 bases; unmatched junction bases: 5. This clone was counted once. The antigen is not known. Method: immunoSEQ multiplex PCR; TCRdb's copy keeps in-frame clones and lacks some. The data contain approximately 140,000 clones, over 85% of them singletons. The rearrangement links TRBV12-3 or TRBV12-4 to TRBJ1-1, with TRBD1 identical over 7 bases. The clonotype was recovered from an adult in good health. The specimen was peripheral blood, collected on day 0 of MenACWY control vaccination. The CDR3 spells CASSWDSGAEAFF. DNA of the CDR3: TGTGCCAGCAGTTGGGACAGCGGGGCTGAAGCTTTCTTT.